The 6 T cell receptor beta chains reported below all come from one sample, sequenced in a study of CD8+ T cells in alopecia areata. Treatment indicated: oral pan-JAK inhibitor, 5-10 mg twice daily. RNA extraction was followed by reverse transcription into cDNA, which acted as the sequencing template. TCRdb keeps only in-frame clones here, not all; method: immunoSEQ multiplex PCR. This sample yields over 95,000 clones, of which roughly two thirds are seen a single time; about 14% belongs to the top ten. The sample consisted of CD8+ T cells sorted from blood, taken at week 4, from a patient treated with tofacitinib. The source of these receptors is a human donor with alopecia areata.

This clone was recorded a few times. This sequence joins TRBV4-3 and TRBJ2-1, with 9 bases matching TRBD1. The CDR3 consists of 16 residues. With V trimmed by 5 bases and J by 8 bases, 13 bases remained unmatched. Germline assignment: CDR1 LGHNA and CDR2 YSLEER. CDR3 loop: CASSFSGTGNVYEQFF. For the CDR3, the DNA is TGCGCCAGCAGCTTCTCCGGGACAGGGAACGTTTATGAGCAGTTCTTC.

The chain uses TRBV27 and TRBJ2-7; D may be TRBD2 (5 bases). The CDR3 extends over 14 amino acids. Germline V gene lookup returns CDR1 MNHEY and CDR2 SMNVEV (reference sequence). V lost 8 bases, J lost 6 bases, and 20 bases lay in between. The CDR3 here is CASGFGGPRGEQYF. The DNA of the CDR3 is TGTGCCAGCGGATTTGGCGGGCCGCGTGGCGAGCAGTACTTC.

The J gene is TRBJ1-1, the V gene TRBV4-2; D perhaps matches TRBD1 (5 bases). Germline V gene sequence: CDR1 LGHNA, CDR2 YNFKEQ. This CDR3 contains 13 residues. The V end lost 4 bases, the J end lost 2 bases, and 8 bases lay between the germline ends. The chain's CDR3 is CASSPQGNTEAFF. CDR3 in DNA: TGTGCCAGCAGCCCGCAGGGAAACACTGAAGCTTTCTTT.

The J gene is TRBJ2-3, the V gene TRBV11-2; D is perhaps TRBD1 (6 bases). CDR1 and CDR2 (germline): SGHAT, FQNNGV. Trimming left V 3 bases short and J 2 bases short, with 6 bases between. CDR3 size: 13 residues. CDR3 coding DNA: TGTGCCAGCAGCTTGGGGGCCACAGATACGCAGTATTTT. It codes for CASSLGATDTQYF.

CDR3 region: CASSLWGPQETQYF. The CDR3 DNA is TGTGCCAGCAGTTTGTGGGGACCGCAAGAGACCCAGTACTTC. The chain links TRBV27 to TRBJ2-5; the D gene could be TRBD1 or TRBD2 (5 bases each). Germline V CDR1 and CDR2: MNHEY, SMNVEV (reference sequence). The CDR3 totals 14 residues. V was trimmed by 3 bases and J by 2 bases, leaving 10 bases between them.

The rearrangement joins TRBV21-1 to TRBJ2-5; the DNA was not compared with TRBD1, the D call given in the table. TRBV21-1 is a pseudogene segment. The CDR3 runs to 16 residues. The CDR3 DNA reads TGTGCCAGCAGCAAGGATCCGGGACAGGGAGAAGAGACCCAGTACTTC. The encoded protein is CASSKDPGQGEETQYF.